These T cell receptor beta chains were read from a single sample in a study of identical twins. TCRdb reprocessed the 5' RACE reads via MiXCR and lists one record per CDR3 protein. This sample yields approximately 240,000 distinct CDR3 sequences, of which more than 13% are seen a single time; about 9% belongs to the top ten. Sequencing was performed on memory (CD45RO+) T cells sorted from blood. The receptors were sampled from a woman between 18 and 30 years old in good health. Each CDR3 is given with its conserved first and last residue. The D gene is left open where the match is weak. A row's size may be missing; if present it is once, few, many or a size class.

d_call: NA; cdr3_length: 13; clone_size: NA; v_call: TRBV4-1; j_call: TRBJ1-4; cdr3_nt: TGCGCCAGCAGCCGGGACCTTGATGAAAAACTGTTTTTT; cdr3_aa: CASSRDLDEKLFF
d_call: NA; cdr3_length: 15; clone_size: NA; v_call: TRBV5-5; j_call: TRBJ2-3; cdr3_nt: TGTGCCAGCGCCCGGGGGCGGGCGAGCACAGATACGCAGTATTTT; cdr3_aa: CASARGRASTDTQYF
d_call: NA; cdr3_length: 15; clone_size: NA; v_call: TRBV25-1; j_call: TRBJ1-1; cdr3_nt: TGTGCCAGCCGGCGGAGGGACACTATGAACACTGAAGCTTTCTTT; cdr3_aa: CASRRRDTMNTEAFF
d_call: TRBD2; cdr3_length: 16; clone_size: many; v_call: TRBV4-2; j_call: TRBJ2-3; cdr3_nt: TGTGCCAGCAGCCAAGAGAAGCGGGGGGTCGGAGATACGCAGTATTTT; cdr3_aa: CASSQEKRGVGDTQYF
d_call: TRBD1; cdr3_length: 16; clone_size: few; v_call: TRBV2; j_call: TRBJ2-1; cdr3_nt: TGTGCCAGCAGTGCCCGGGGACAGGGACTTTCCAATGAGCAGTTCTTC; cdr3_aa: CASSARGQGLSNEQFF
d_call: TRBD1; cdr3_length: 14; clone_size: NA; v_call: TRBV28; j_call: TRBJ2-1; cdr3_nt: TGTGCCAGCCGTGACAGGGAAGTAGGGAATGAGCAGTTCTTC; cdr3_aa: CASRDREVGNEQFF
d_call: NA; cdr3_length: 11; clone_size: NA; v_call: TRBV7-9; j_call: TRBJ1-1; cdr3_nt: TGTGCCAGCAGCTGGGAGAGTGAAGCTTTCTTT; cdr3_aa: CASSWESEAFF
d_call: NA; cdr3_length: 13; clone_size: many; v_call: TRBV12-3/TRBV12-4; j_call: TRBJ1-5; cdr3_nt: TGTGCCAGCAGTTCCTGGGACAATCAGCCCCAGCATTTT; cdr3_aa: CASSSWDNQPQHF
d_call: TRBD1; cdr3_length: 14; clone_size: many; v_call: TRBV27; j_call: TRBJ2-7; cdr3_nt: TGTGCCAGCAGTCCAGGACAGGGTCGGTACGAGCAGTACTTC; cdr3_aa: CASSPGQGRYEQYF
d_call: TRBD1; cdr3_length: 15; clone_size: NA; v_call: TRBV7-9; j_call: TRBJ2-7; cdr3_nt: TGTGCCAGCAGCTTAGCCCGGGACAGGGGTTACGAGCAGTACTTC; cdr3_aa: CASSLARDRGYEQYF
d_call: NA; cdr3_length: 14; clone_size: many; v_call: TRBV20-1; j_call: TRBJ2-7; cdr3_nt: TGCAGTGCTAGCCCCGGCCGCCGCTCCTACGAGCAGTACTTC; cdr3_aa: CSASPGRRSYEQYF
d_call: NA; cdr3_length: 14; clone_size: NA; v_call: TRBV20-1; j_call: TRBJ2-7; cdr3_nt: TGCAGTGTAAGAGGTGTAGCGCGAACCGGCGAGCAGTACTTC; cdr3_aa: CSVRGVARTGEQYF
d_call: TRBD2; cdr3_length: 18; clone_size: NA; v_call: TRBV6-5; j_call: TRBJ2-2; cdr3_nt: TGTGCCAGCAGTTACGGAGGGGGTAGCGGGGTTTATGGCGGGGAGCTGTTTTTT; cdr3_aa: CASSYGGGSGVYGGELFF
d_call: NA; cdr3_length: 12; clone_size: few; v_call: TRBV27; j_call: TRBJ2-1; cdr3_nt: TGTGCCAGCAACCGAGACGTTGGTGAGCAGTTCTTC; cdr3_aa: CASNRDVGEQFF
d_call: NA; cdr3_length: 10; clone_size: few; v_call: TRBV12-3/TRBV12-4; j_call: TRBJ2-1; cdr3_nt: TGTGCCAGTGGGGACAATGAGCAGTTCTTC; cdr3_aa: CASGDNEQFF
d_call: TRBD1; cdr3_length: 14; clone_size: NA; v_call: TRBV12-3/TRBV12-4; j_call: TRBJ1-5; cdr3_nt: TGTGCCAGCACCGGACAGGGAAAACTACAGCCCCAGCATTTT; cdr3_aa: CASTGQGKLQPQHF
d_call: TRBD1; cdr3_length: 13; clone_size: NA; v_call: TRBV12-3/TRBV12-4; j_call: TRBJ2-7; cdr3_nt: TGTGCCAGCAGCTGGGACAGGGTCTACGAGCAGTACTTC; cdr3_aa: CASSWDRVYEQYF
d_call: TRBD2; cdr3_length: 16; clone_size: NA; v_call: TRBV5-1; j_call: TRBJ2-1; cdr3_nt: TGCGCCAGCAGCCCCCAGGGTAGCGGGTATAACAATGAGCAGTTCTTC; cdr3_aa: CASSPQGSGYNNEQFF
d_call: TRBD1; cdr3_length: 15; clone_size: NA; v_call: TRBV6-1; j_call: TRBJ1-1; cdr3_nt: TGTGCCAGCAGTGCCGGGACAGGGGGGGGAACTGAAGCTTTCTTT; cdr3_aa: CASSAGTGGGTEAFF
d_call: NA; cdr3_length: 15; clone_size: NA; v_call: TRBV7-6; j_call: TRBJ2-3; cdr3_nt: TGTGCCAGCAGCCCCAGGGGCGGGGGTGCCCTTACGCAGTATTTT; cdr3_aa: CASSPRGGGALTQYF
d_call: NA; cdr3_length: 14; clone_size: NA; v_call: TRBV7-2; j_call: TRBJ1-4; cdr3_nt: TGTGCCAGCAGCAGAAACGGGGGCAAAGAAAAACTGTTTTTT; cdr3_aa: CASSRNGGKEKLFF
d_call: TRBD2; cdr3_length: 14; clone_size: NA; v_call: TRBV19; j_call: TRBJ2-5; cdr3_nt: TGTGCCAGTAGTACCGCGGGAGGGAGAGAGACCCAGTACTTC; cdr3_aa: CASSTAGGRETQYF
d_call: TRBD2; cdr3_length: 16; clone_size: many; v_call: TRBV28; j_call: TRBJ2-1; cdr3_nt: TGTGCCAGCAGTTTTCCAGGACTAGCGGGAAATAATGAGCAGTTCTTC; cdr3_aa: CASSFPGLAGNNEQFF
d_call: NA; cdr3_length: 15; clone_size: few; v_call: TRBV7-3; j_call: TRBJ2-2; cdr3_nt: TGTGCCAGCAGCCCTCAAGGTTTCGCGGACGGGGAGCTGTTTTTT; cdr3_aa: CASSPQGFADGELFF
d_call: TRBD2; cdr3_length: 14; clone_size: few; v_call: TRBV3-1; j_call: TRBJ2-5; cdr3_nt: TGTGCCAGCAGGACCAGCGGGAACCAAGAGACCCAGTACTTC; cdr3_aa: CASRTSGNQETQYF
d_call: NA; cdr3_length: 12; clone_size: NA; v_call: TRBV20-1; j_call: TRBJ2-1; cdr3_nt: TGCAGTGCTAGGCCGGGCGGGAATGAGCAGTTCTTC; cdr3_aa: CSARPGGNEQFF
d_call: TRBD2; cdr3_length: 15; clone_size: NA; v_call: TRBV5-1; j_call: TRBJ2-3; cdr3_nt: TGCGCCAGCAGCTTTACGGGGGGGAGCACAGATACGCAGTATTTT; cdr3_aa: CASSFTGGSTDTQYF
d_call: NA; cdr3_length: 12; clone_size: NA; v_call: TRBV20-1; j_call: TRBJ2-1; cdr3_nt: TGCAGCGGGCCAGGCTCCTACAATGAGCAGTTCTTC; cdr3_aa: CSGPGSYNEQFF
d_call: NA; cdr3_length: 14; clone_size: NA; v_call: TRBV5-5; j_call: TRBJ2-3; cdr3_nt: TGTGCCAGCAGTTCCGACTGGAACACAGATACGCAGTATTTT; cdr3_aa: CASSSDWNTDTQYF
d_call: NA; cdr3_length: 13; clone_size: many; v_call: TRBV29-1; j_call: TRBJ2-3; cdr3_nt: TGCAGCGTTGGGGGCCCTAGCACAGATACGCAGTATTTT; cdr3_aa: CSVGGPSTDTQYF
d_call: TRBD2; cdr3_length: 16; clone_size: NA; v_call: TRBV2; j_call: TRBJ2-4; cdr3_nt: TGTGCCAGCAGTGTACGAAGCGGGAGATCCAAAAACATTCAGTACTTC; cdr3_aa: CASSVRSGRSKNIQYF
d_call: TRBD1; cdr3_length: 16; clone_size: NA; v_call: TRBV20-1; j_call: TRBJ2-1; cdr3_nt: TGCAGTGCAACCGAACCCGGACAGGGGACCTACAATGAGCAGTTCTTC; cdr3_aa: CSATEPGQGTYNEQFF
d_call: NA; cdr3_length: 12; clone_size: NA; v_call: TRBV3-1; j_call: TRBJ2-3; cdr3_nt: TGTGCCAGCAGCCCACAAGAGCGTACGCAGTATTTT; cdr3_aa: CASSPQERTQYF
d_call: NA; cdr3_length: 15; clone_size: many; v_call: TRBV12-3/TRBV12-4; j_call: TRBJ1-6; cdr3_nt: TGTGCCAGCAGTTTAGAAGCTGGGGGAAATTCACCCCTCCACTTT; cdr3_aa: CASSLEAGGNSPLHF
d_call: TRBD2; cdr3_length: 20; clone_size: NA; v_call: TRBV4-3; j_call: TRBJ2-3; cdr3_nt: TGCGCCAGCAGCCAAGTCTCGGGACTAGCGGGAGGGAGAGGAGGAGATACGCAGTATTTT; cdr3_aa: CASSQVSGLAGGRGGDTQYF
d_call: NA; cdr3_length: 12; clone_size: few; v_call: TRBV6-5; j_call: TRBJ1-2; cdr3_nt: TGTGCCAGCACCTACCGGGAGGATGGCTACACCTTC; cdr3_aa: CASTYREDGYTF
d_call: TRBD1; cdr3_length: 14; clone_size: NA; v_call: TRBV7-2; j_call: TRBJ2-2; cdr3_nt: TGTGCCAGCACTAGGACAGGGGTGGCCGGGGAGCTGTTTTTT; cdr3_aa: CASTRTGVAGELFF
d_call: TRBD2; cdr3_length: 15; clone_size: NA; v_call: TRBV9; j_call: TRBJ2-1; cdr3_nt: TGTGCCAGCAGCGTACGGGGGGACTCCTACAATGAGCAGTTCTTC; cdr3_aa: CASSVRGDSYNEQFF
d_call: TRBD2; cdr3_length: 18; clone_size: few; v_call: TRBV11-2; j_call: TRBJ2-3; cdr3_nt: TGTGCCAGCAGCTCGACCCCCGGGACTAGCGGGGGTTTTGATACGCAGTATTTT; cdr3_aa: CASSSTPGTSGGFDTQYF
d_call: TRBD1; cdr3_length: 16; clone_size: NA; v_call: TRBV7-9; j_call: TRBJ2-1; cdr3_nt: TGTGCCAGCAGCTCGCGGACAGGGGCCGGTCTCAATGAGCAGTTCTTC; cdr3_aa: CASSSRTGAGLNEQFF
d_call: NA; cdr3_length: 14; clone_size: few; v_call: TRBV5-1; j_call: TRBJ2-5; cdr3_nt: TGCGCCAGCGGGACCGGACTTAACAAAGAGACCCAGTACTTC; cdr3_aa: CASGTGLNKETQYF
d_call: NA; cdr3_length: 15; clone_size: NA; v_call: TRBV5-1; j_call: TRBJ2-7; cdr3_nt: TGCGCCAGCACCGGGGGCGGGACAGTGACCTACGAGCAGTACTTC; cdr3_aa: CASTGGGTVTYEQYF
d_call: NA; cdr3_length: 16; clone_size: few; v_call: TRBV27; j_call: TRBJ2-3; cdr3_nt: TGTGCCAGCAGTTTTCGCCAGGGGCCTGATGTTGATACGCAGTATTTT; cdr3_aa: CASSFRQGPDVDTQYF
d_call: NA; cdr3_length: 14; clone_size: NA; v_call: TRBV6-5; j_call: TRBJ1-5; cdr3_nt: TGTGCCAGCAGTTACGGACAGAACAATCAGCCCCAGCATTTT; cdr3_aa: CASSYGQNNQPQHF
d_call: NA; cdr3_length: 14; clone_size: NA; v_call: TRBV6-1; j_call: TRBJ1-1; cdr3_nt: TGTGCCACCTTCTCGGGGGGGTTCGGCACTGAAGCTTTCTTT; cdr3_aa: CATFSGGFGTEAFF
d_call: NA; cdr3_length: 14; clone_size: few; v_call: TRBV5-1; j_call: TRBJ1-1; cdr3_nt: TGCGCCAGCAGCTTAGAAGGGGCGCAGACTGAAGCTTTCTTT; cdr3_aa: CASSLEGAQTEAFF
d_call: NA; cdr3_length: 16; clone_size: few; v_call: TRBV9; j_call: TRBJ2-2; cdr3_nt: TGTGCCAGCAGCGTCCATCCGACAGGATCCACCGGGGAGCTGTTTTTT; cdr3_aa: CASSVHPTGSTGELFF
d_call: NA; cdr3_length: 11; clone_size: NA; v_call: TRBV6-2/TRBV6-3; j_call: TRBJ2-1; cdr3_nt: TGTGCCAGCAGTTACTCGGACAGCAAGTTCTTC; cdr3_aa: CASSYSDSKFF
d_call: NA; cdr3_length: 15; clone_size: once; v_call: TRBV7-2; j_call: TRBJ2-5; cdr3_nt: TGTGCCAGCAGCTTAGCGTGGGGGGCGTCAGAGACCCAGTACTTC; cdr3_aa: CASSLAWGASETQYF
d_call: NA; cdr3_length: 14; clone_size: many; v_call: TRBV6-1; j_call: TRBJ1-1; cdr3_nt: TGTGCCAGCAGTGAAGCGCCTGAGAACACTGAAGCTTTCTTT; cdr3_aa: CASSEAPENTEAFF
d_call: NA; cdr3_length: 13; clone_size: few; v_call: TRBV7-3; j_call: TRBJ2-2; cdr3_nt: TGTGCCAGCAGTGTTAGTACGAGTGGGGAGCTGTTTTTT; cdr3_aa: CASSVSTSGELFF
d_call: NA; cdr3_length: 13; clone_size: few; v_call: TRBV6-2/TRBV6-3; j_call: TRBJ2-2; cdr3_nt: TGTGCCAGCCTAGGGACGGGGAAAAGGGAGCTGTTTTTT; cdr3_aa: CASLGTGKRELFF
d_call: NA; cdr3_length: 13; clone_size: few; v_call: TRBV9; j_call: TRBJ2-7; cdr3_nt: TGTGCCAGCAGCGTTCTGGACGAAGGGGAGCAGTACTTC; cdr3_aa: CASSVLDEGEQYF
d_call: TRBD2; cdr3_length: 17; clone_size: many; v_call: TRBV5-1; j_call: TRBJ2-4; cdr3_nt: TGCGCCAGCAGCTTGGCGGGAGGACAAATAGCCAAAAACATTCAGTACTTC; cdr3_aa: CASSLAGGQIAKNIQYF
d_call: TRBD1; cdr3_length: 16; clone_size: NA; v_call: TRBV14; j_call: TRBJ1-1; cdr3_nt: TGTGCCAGCAGCCAAGGGCTGGGACAGGGATCCACTGAAGCTTTCTTT; cdr3_aa: CASSQGLGQGSTEAFF
d_call: TRBD2; cdr3_length: 15; clone_size: many; v_call: TRBV12-3/TRBV12-4; j_call: TRBJ2-1; cdr3_nt: TGTGCCAGCAGTTTCTCTAGCGGGGGTTACAATGAGCAGTTCTTC; cdr3_aa: CASSFSSGGYNEQFF
d_call: TRBD2; cdr3_length: 16; clone_size: NA; v_call: TRBV2; j_call: TRBJ2-3; cdr3_nt: TGTGCCAGCAAGTCGTGGGGGAGGGCCGGCGCAGATACGCAGTATTTT; cdr3_aa: CASKSWGRAGADTQYF
d_call: NA; cdr3_length: 13; clone_size: NA; v_call: TRBV5-1; j_call: TRBJ2-1; cdr3_nt: TGCGCCAGCAGCAACCCTGGCGGAGACGAGCAGTTCTTC; cdr3_aa: CASSNPGGDEQFF